This TCR beta chain appears in the sequencing data of a study of T cells in Graves' hyperthyroidism and ophthalmopathy. Study results and limitations: A model of 13 V-J features distinguished ophthalmopathy from stable hyperthyroidism. A median approximately 6.5 months before onset, the model predicted ophthalmopathy.

Diagnoses were established using clinical symptoms, serum thyroxine and TRAb, thyroid ultrasound and orbital computed tomography. J was trimmed by 4 bases and V by 6 bases; bases with no gene match: 4. Germline CDR1 reads DFQATT; CDR2 reads SNEGSKA (reference sequence). This CDR3 spans 12 amino acids. Regions amplified from RNA transcripts were the TCR beta CDR3 regions. A set of HTBI primers served as the primers for a first-round RT-PCR of the TCR CDR3. One entry per CDR3 protein, called by TCRdb with MiXCR from the multiplex PCR reads. The sample shows around 600,000 distinct CDR3 sequences, 45% of them seen only once. Remarks on this clonotype: Its cognate antigen is unknown.

This receptor was identified in an adult man with Graves' disease, either hyperthyroidism or ophthalmopathy (not recorded which). This sequence joins TRBV20-1 and TRBJ2-5; 8 bases align to TRBD2. The specimen sequenced was peripheral blood or thyroid tissue (not recorded which). The CDR3 nucleotides read TGCAGTGCCCACGGGAGGGGAGAGACCCAGTACTTC. As protein: CSAHGRGETQYF.